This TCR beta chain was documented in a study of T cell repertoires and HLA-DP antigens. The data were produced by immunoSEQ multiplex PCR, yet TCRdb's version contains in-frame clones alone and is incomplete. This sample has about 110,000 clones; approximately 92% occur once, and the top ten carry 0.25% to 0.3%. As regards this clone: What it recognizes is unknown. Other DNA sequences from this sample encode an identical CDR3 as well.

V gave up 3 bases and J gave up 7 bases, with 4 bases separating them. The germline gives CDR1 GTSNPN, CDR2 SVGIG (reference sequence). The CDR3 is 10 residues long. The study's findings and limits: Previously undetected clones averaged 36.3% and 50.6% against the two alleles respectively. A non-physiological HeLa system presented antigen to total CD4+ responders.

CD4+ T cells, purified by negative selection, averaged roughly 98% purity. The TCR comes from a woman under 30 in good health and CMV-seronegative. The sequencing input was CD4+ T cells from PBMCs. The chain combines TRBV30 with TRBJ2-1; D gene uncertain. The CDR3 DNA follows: TGTGCCTGGAGCCAGAATGAGCAGTTCTTC. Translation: CAWSQNEQFF.